This TCR beta chain was profiled in a study of blood T cell repertoires in COVID-19. About the study: Spain, Italy and the United States supplied samples that represented acute and convalescent COVID-19. T cells, B-cell-depleted T cells, or PBMCs supplied cDNA or gDNA.

CDR3 length: 15 amino acids. CDR1 and CDR2 from the germline V gene are SGHDT and YYEEEE. J gave up 7 bases and V 2 bases, and 8 bases lay outside the gene matches. Source study methods: Amplifying reference gene primers gave estimates of nucleated cell counts. The repertoire was sequenced with immunoSEQ multiplex PCR; TCRdb's copy has only in-frame clones and lacks some. The D gene and trimming were derived from the DNA, and the V and J assignments and clone size from that table. This repertoire shows nearly 200,000 clones, about 90% found once; its top ten account for 0.65% to 0.95%. This clone was recorded only once.

The sequencing input was peripheral blood. This clonotype was sampled from a woman aged 70-85 years with acute or convalescent COVID-19. The rearrangement links TRBV5-6 to TRBJ2-2, with 7 bases matching TRBD2. The CDR3 protein is CASSFWEGRIGELFF. The CDR3 DNA reads TGTGCCAGCAGCTTCTGGGAGGGCCGAATCGGGGAGCTGTTTTTT.